The sequence of this TCR beta chain was determined in a study of shared clonotypes between healthy human individuals. Study observations and caveats: Compared with memory subsets, naive subsets generally had larger estimated richness.

The CDR3 length is 14 residues. V gave up 5 bases and J gave up 5 bases; unmatched junction bases: 8. Germline CDR1 is MDHEN and CDR2 is SYDVKM. Using immunoSEQ multiplex PCR, the repertoire was profiled, and TCRdb retains in-frame clones only, with some absent. The table shows approximately 2.1 million clones, with 93% occurring only once. As regards this clone: Its antigen is currently unknown.

This TCR derives from a man aged 18 to 30 in good health. Some clones in this sample may be carry-over from other donors' samples. The sequenced material came from naive CD4+ T cells from PBMCs. Subset given: CD45RA+ positively selected. V is TRBV28 and J is TRBJ2-7; TRBD2 aligns across 8 bases. The CDR3 protein is CASSRAGVFHEQYF. The CDR3 DNA reads TGTGCCAGCAGTCGAGCGGGAGTTTTCCACGAGCAGTACTTC.